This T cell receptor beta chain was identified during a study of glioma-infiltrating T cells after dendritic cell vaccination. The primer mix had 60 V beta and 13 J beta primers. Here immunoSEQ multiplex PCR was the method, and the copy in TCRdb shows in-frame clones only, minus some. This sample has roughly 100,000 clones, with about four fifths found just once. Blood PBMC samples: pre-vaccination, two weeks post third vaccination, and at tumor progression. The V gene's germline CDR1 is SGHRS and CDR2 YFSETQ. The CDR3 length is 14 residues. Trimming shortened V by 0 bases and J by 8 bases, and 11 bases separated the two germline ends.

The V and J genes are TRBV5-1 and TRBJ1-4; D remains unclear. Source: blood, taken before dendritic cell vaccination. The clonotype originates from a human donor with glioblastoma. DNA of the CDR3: TGCGCCAGCAGCTTGGGATTACAGATGGAAAAACTGTTTTTT. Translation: CASSLGLQMEKLFF.